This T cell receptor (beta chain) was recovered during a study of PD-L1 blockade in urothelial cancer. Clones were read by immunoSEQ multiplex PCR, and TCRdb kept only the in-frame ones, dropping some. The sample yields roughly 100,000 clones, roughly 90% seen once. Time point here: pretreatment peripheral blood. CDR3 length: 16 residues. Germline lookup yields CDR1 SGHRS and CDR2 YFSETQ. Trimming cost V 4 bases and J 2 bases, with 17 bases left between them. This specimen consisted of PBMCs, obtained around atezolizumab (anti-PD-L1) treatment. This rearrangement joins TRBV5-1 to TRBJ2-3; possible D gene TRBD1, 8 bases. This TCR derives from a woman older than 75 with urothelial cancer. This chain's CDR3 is CASSAQGAGATDTQYF. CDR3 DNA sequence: TGCGCCAGCAGCGCCCAGGGGGCGGGAGCCACAGATACGCAGTATTTT.